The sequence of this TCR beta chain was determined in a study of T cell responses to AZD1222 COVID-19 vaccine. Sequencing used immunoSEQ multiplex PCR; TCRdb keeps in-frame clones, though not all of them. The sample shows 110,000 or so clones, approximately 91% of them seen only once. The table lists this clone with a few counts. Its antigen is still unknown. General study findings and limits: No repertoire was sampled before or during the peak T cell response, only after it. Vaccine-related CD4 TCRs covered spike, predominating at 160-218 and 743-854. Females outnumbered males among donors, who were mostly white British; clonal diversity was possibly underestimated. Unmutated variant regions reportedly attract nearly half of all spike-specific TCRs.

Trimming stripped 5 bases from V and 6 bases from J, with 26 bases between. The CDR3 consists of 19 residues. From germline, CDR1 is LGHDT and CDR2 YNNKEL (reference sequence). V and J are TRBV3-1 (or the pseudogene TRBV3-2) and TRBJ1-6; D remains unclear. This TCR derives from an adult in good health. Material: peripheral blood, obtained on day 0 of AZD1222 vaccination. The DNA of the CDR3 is TGTGCCAGCAGCTTCCGGCCCCTCGCCCCCTTAGCCTTTAATTCACCCCTCCACTTT. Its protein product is CASSFRPLAPLAFNSPLHF.